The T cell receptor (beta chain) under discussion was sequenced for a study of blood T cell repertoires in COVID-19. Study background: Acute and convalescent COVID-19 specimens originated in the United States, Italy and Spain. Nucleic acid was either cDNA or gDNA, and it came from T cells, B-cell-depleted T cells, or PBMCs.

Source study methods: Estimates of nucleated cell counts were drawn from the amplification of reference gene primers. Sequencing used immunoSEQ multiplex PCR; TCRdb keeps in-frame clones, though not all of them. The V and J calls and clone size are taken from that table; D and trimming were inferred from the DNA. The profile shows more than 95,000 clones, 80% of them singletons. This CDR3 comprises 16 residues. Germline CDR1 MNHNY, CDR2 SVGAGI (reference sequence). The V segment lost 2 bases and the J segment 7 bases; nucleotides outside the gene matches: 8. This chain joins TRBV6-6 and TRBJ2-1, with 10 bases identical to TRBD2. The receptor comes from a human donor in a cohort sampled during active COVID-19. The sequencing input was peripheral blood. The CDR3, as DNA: TGTGCCAGCAGTTACCGAGCGGGGGGGTCCAGGAATGAGCAGTTCTTC. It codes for CASSYRAGGSRNEQFF.